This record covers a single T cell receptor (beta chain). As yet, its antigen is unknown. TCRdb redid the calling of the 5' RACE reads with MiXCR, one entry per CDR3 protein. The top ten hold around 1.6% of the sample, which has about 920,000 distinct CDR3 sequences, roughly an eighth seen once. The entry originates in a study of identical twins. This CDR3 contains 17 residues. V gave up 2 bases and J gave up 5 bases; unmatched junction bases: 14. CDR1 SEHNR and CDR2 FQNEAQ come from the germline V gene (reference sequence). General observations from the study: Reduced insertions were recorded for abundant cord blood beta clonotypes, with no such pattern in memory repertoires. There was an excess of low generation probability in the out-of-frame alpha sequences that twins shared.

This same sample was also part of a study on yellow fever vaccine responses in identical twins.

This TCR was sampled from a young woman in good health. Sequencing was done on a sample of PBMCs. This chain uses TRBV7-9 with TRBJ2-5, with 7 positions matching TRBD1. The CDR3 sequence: CASSLTRPTDREETQYF. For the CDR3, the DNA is TGTGCCAGCAGCTTAACCCGACCAACCGACAGGGAGGAGACCCAGTACTTC.